The sequence of this T cell receptor (beta chain) was determined in a study of beta chain features in type 1 diabetes. Whole-study context: Over all samples combined, some 110 million sorted cells were examined.

Without exception, sorted populations had purity beyond 95%. Since all of the isolated RNA was reverse transcribed, expressed TCRB transcripts were what got sequenced. Sequencing used immunoSEQ multiplex PCR; TCRdb keeps in-frame clones, though not all of them. The sample has 150,000 to 200,000 clones, roughly 8% seen once. As for this clone: No antigen is known for it. The same CDR3 can be traced to other DNA sequences in this sample.

Study-level results: Researchers cautioned that cDNA sequencing could over-represent cells with high TCR expression. Type 1 diabetes patients showed fewer insertions and more deletions at VDJ junctions. Among patients with Type 1 diabetes, TCRB CDR3s were moderately but significantly shorter in every one of the four CD4+ subsets.

The sequence was collected from a man younger than 30 with type 1 diabetes. The sequencing sample was made of central memory CD4+ T cells from blood.

The CDR3 DNA reads TGTGCCAGCCAGGGGGTTGGTCAGCCCCAGCATTTT. Translating it yields CASQGVGQPQHF. This chain joins TRBV27 and TRBJ1-5; 7 positions match TRBD1. The J segment lost 6 bases and the V segment lost 8 bases, leaving 4 bases of the junction unmatched. CDR3 length equals 12 residues. From germline, CDR1 is MNHEY and CDR2 SMNVEV (reference sequence).